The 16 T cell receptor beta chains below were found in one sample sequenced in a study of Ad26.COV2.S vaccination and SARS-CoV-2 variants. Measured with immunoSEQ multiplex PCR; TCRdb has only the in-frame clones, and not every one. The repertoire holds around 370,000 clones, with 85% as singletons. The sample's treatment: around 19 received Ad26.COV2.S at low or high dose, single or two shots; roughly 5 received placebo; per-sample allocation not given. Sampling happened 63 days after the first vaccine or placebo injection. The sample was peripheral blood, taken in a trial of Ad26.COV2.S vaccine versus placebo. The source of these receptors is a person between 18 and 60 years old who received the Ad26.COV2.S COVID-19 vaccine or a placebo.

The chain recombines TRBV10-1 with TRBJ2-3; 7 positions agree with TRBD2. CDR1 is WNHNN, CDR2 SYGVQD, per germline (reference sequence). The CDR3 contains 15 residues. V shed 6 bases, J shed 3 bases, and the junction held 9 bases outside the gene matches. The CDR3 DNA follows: TGCGCCAGCAGCAGCCAGGCCGGGGGGACAGATACGCAGTATTTT. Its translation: CASSSQAGGTDTQYF.

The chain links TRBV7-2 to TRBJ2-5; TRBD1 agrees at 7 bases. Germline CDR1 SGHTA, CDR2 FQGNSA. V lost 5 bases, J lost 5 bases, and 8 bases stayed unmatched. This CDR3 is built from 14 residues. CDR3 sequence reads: CASSPGTVPETQYF. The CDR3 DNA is TGTGCCAGCAGCCCCGGGACAGTCCCTGAGACCCAGTACTTC.

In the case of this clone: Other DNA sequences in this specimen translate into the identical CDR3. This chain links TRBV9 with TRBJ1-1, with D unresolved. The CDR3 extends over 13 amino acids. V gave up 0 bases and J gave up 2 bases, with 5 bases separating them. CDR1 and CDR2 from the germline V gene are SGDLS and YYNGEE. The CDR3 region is CASSVAGNTEAFF. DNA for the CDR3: TGTGCCAGCAGCGTAGCAGGAAACACTGAAGCTTTCTTT.

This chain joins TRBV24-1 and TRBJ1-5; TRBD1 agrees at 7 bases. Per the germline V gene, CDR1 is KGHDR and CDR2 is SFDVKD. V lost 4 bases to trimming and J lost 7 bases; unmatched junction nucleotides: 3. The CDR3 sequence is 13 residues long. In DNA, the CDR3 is TGTGCCACCAGTGACGTGACAGGGCAGCCCCAGCATTTT. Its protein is CATSDVTGQPQHF.

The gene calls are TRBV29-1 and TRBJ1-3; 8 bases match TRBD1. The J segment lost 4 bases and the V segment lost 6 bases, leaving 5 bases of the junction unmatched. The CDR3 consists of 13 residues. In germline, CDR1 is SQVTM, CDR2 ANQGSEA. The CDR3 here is CSVQDREGNTIYF. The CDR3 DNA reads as TGCAGCGTACAGGACAGGGAAGGAAACACCATATATTTT.

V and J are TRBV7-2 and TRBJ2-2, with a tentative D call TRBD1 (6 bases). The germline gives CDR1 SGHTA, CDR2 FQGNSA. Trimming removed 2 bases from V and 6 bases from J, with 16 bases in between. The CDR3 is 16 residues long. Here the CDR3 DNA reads TGTGCCAGCAGCTTAAGGCAGGGGACGATAGCCGGGGAGCTGTTTTTT. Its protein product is CASSLRQGTIAGELFF.

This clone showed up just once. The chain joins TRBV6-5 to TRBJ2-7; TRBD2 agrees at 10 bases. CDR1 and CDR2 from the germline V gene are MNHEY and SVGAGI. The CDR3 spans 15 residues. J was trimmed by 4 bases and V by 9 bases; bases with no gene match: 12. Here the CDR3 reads CASERQAGGEYEQYF. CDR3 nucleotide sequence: TGTGCCAGTGAAAGACAAGCGGGAGGGGAATACGAGCAGTACTTC.

In nucleotides, the CDR3 is TGTGCCAGCAGTATAAGACAGGGCCGGAGCTATGGCTACACCTTC. This gives the protein CASSIRQGRSYGYTF. The rearrangement links TRBV28 to TRBJ1-2, with TRBD1 matching over 7 bases. J gave up 4 bases and V 5 bases, and 10 bases lay outside the gene matches. Germline V lookup: CDR1 MDHEN, CDR2 SYDVKM. There are 15 residues in the CDR3.

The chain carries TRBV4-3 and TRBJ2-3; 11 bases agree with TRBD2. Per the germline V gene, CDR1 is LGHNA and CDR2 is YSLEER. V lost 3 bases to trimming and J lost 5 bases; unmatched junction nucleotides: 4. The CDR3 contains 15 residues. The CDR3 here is CASSQVGTSGDTQYF. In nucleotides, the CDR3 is TGCGCCAGCAGCCAGGTGGGGACTAGCGGAGATACGCAGTATTTT.

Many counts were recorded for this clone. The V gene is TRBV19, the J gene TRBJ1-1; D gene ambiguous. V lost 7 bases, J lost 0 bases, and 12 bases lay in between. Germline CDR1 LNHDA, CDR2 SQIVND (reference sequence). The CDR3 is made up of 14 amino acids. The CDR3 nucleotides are TGTGCCAGTACGCCGGACGAGGTGAACACTGAAGCTTTCTTT. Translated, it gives CASTPDEVNTEAFF.

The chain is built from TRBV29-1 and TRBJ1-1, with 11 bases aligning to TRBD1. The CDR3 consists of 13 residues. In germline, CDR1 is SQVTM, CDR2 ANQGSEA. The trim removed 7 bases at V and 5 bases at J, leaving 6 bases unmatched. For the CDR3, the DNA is TGCAGCGCAACGGGACAGGGGGGGACTGAAGCTTTCTTT. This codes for CSATGQGGTEAFF.

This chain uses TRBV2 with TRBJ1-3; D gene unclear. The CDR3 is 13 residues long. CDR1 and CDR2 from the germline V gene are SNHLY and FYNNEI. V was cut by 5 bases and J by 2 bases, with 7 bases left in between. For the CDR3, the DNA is TGTGCCAGCAGTCGCAGGACTGGAAACACCATATATTTT. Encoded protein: CASSRRTGNTIYF.

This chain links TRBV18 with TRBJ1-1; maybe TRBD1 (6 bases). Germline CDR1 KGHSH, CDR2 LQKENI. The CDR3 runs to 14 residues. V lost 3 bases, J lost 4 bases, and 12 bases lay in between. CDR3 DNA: TGTGCCAGCTCACCCGCGACAGGATCCACTGAAGCTTTCTTT. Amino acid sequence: CASSPATGSTEAFF.

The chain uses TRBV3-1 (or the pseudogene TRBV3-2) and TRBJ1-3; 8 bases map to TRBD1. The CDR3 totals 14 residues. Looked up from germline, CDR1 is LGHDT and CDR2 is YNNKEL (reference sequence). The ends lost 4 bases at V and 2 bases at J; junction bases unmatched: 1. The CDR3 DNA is TGTGCCAGCAGCCTGACAGGGGCTGGAAACACCATATATTTT. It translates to CASSLTGAGNTIYF.

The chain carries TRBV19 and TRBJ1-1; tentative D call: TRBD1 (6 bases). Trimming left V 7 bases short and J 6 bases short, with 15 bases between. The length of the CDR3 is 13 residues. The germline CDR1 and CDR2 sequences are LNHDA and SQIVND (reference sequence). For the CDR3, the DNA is TGTGCCAGTACCTCAGGTGGGGGCGCTGAAGCTTTCTTT. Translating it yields CASTSGGGAEAFF.

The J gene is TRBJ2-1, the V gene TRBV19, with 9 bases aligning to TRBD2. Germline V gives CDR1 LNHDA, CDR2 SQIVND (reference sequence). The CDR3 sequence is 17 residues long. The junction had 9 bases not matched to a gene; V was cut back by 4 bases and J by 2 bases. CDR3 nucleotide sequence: TGTGCCAGTAGTACCAACAGGGGCGGGAGGGCCTACAATGAGCAGTTCTTC. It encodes CASSTNRGGRAYNEQFF.